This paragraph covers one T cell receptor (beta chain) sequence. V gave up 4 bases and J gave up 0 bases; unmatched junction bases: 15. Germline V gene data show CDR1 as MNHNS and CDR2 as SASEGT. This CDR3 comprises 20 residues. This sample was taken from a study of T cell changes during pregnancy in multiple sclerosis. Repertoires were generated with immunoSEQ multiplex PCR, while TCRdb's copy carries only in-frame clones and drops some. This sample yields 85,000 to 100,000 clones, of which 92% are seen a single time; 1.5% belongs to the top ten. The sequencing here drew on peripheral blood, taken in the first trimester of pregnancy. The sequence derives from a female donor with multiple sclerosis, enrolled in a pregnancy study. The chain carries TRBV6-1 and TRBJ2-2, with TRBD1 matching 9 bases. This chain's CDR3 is CASSGFPPGQGPPNTGELFF. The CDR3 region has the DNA TGTGCCAGCAGTGGGTTCCCCCCGGGACAGGGCCCCCCGAACACCGGGGAGCTGTTTTTT.